A selection of T cell receptor beta chains follows, all from one sample in a study of blood T cell repertoires in COVID-19. Assay: immunoSEQ multiplex PCR; the TCRdb copy retains only in-frame clones and omits some. The sample has a few hundred thousand clones; around 83% are singletons. The sequenced sample was peripheral blood. These receptors all stem from a woman aged 40 to 50 who had recovered from COVID-19. Both conserved end residues are part of each CDR3. Size is stated for part of the rows, as once, few or many counts, or as a class when the clone is expanded.

CDR3aa,abundance,j_gene,v_gene
CASRNFRTSYGYTF,few,TRBJ1-2,TRBV6-5
CASRDRFNQPQHF,.,TRBJ1-5,TRBV27
CASSSRSGEETQYF,once,TRBJ2-5,TRBV11-1
CASSFQGNTEAFF,.,TRBJ1-1,TRBV11-1
CASSRSRDSGANVLTF,.,TRBJ2-6,TRBV18
CASSYSGAGGTDTQYF,.,TRBJ2-3,TRBV6-2/TRBV6-3
CASSVEGAGANVLTF,.,TRBJ2-6,TRBV9
CASSQIEQGEAFF,few,TRBJ1-1,TRBV6-5
CASSFGGEPGANVLTF,.,TRBJ2-6,TRBV27
CASSEVRSGTGGGYTF,.,TRBJ1-2,TRBV6-1
CASSYSGPRGEKLFF,once,TRBJ1-4,TRBV6-5
CASSAGLLYEQYF,.,TRBJ2-7,TRBV19
CASSLKFSGHSYSNTEAFF,.,TRBJ1-1,TRBV5-4